These T cell receptor beta chains were read from a single sample in a study of OX40 agonist ivuxolimab in advanced cancers. The method was immunoSEQ multiplex PCR; TCRdb's version includes in-frame clones alone and lacks a portion of them. The sample records about 12,000 clones, about 81% being singletons. This specimen was CD4+ or CD8+ T cells sorted from blood, taken in a trial of the OX40 agonist ivuxolimab. The receptors stem from an adult with an advanced solid tumor such as melanoma, head and neck, liver or kidney cancer. Both conserved end residues are part of each CDR3. The D gene is left open where the match is weak. A clone size is listed for some rows: how often the clone was seen (once, few, many), or a class if it is expanded.

j_call	v_call	clone_size	d_call	cdr3_aa	cdr3_nt
TRBJ1-2	TRBV19	NA	NA	CASSYRADGYTF	TGTGCCAGTAGTTACAGGGCAGATGGCTACACCTTC
TRBJ2-1	TRBV7-6	NA	NA	CASSPAPYNEQFF	TGTGCCAGCAGTCCAGCCCCCTACAATGAGCAGTTCTTC
TRBJ2-7	TRBV25-1	NA	NA	CASSDSLVTYEQYF	TGTGCCAGCAGTGATTCCCTGGTAACCTACGAGCAGTACTTC
TRBJ2-7	TRBV14	NA	TRBD2	CASSHIAGFLEQYF	TGTGCCAGCAGCCACATAGCGGGATTTCTCGAGCAGTACTTC
TRBJ2-4	TRBV7-9	NA	TRBD2	CASSPQTSGSNIQYF	TGTGCCAGCAGCCCCCAAACTAGCGGGAGTAACATTCAGTACTTC
TRBJ2-1	TRBV9	NA	NA	CASSVVHNEQFF	TGTGCCAGCAGCGTTGTTCACAATGAGCAGTTCTTC
TRBJ1-1	TRBV9	NA	NA	CASSGGVNTEAFF	TGTGCCAGCAGCGGGGGCGTGAACACTGAAGCTTTCTTT
TRBJ2-1	TRBV10-3	NA	TRBD2	CAISDEVGLAGGLSYNEQFF	TGTGCCATCAGTGACGAAGTAGGACTAGCGGGAGGCCTTTCCTACAATGAGCAGTTCTTC
TRBJ2-7	TRBV5-1	NA	NA	CASSLDRGTYEQYF	TGCGCCAGCAGCTTGGATCGGGGGACCTACGAGCAGTACTTC
TRBJ2-1	TRBV7-9	NA	NA	CASSLVAPISDNEQFF	TGTGCCAGCAGCTTAGTAGCCCCGATCAGCGACAATGAGCAGTTCTTC
TRBJ2-7	TRBV7-9	medium-sized	NA	CASSLTGLSSYEQYF	TGTGCCAGCAGCTTAACTGGTCTTTCATCCTACGAGCAGTACTTC
TRBJ2-7	TRBV29-1	NA	NA	CSVEGTLSYEQYF	TGCAGCGTTGAGGGGACTCTCTCCTACGAGCAGTACTTC
TRBJ2-7	TRBV19	NA	NA	CASSPGAHEQYF	TGTGCCAGTAGTCCAGGGGCCCACGAGCAGTACTTC
TRBJ2-5	TRBV4-3	NA	NA	CASSQETSWGETQYF	TGCGCCAGCAGCCAAGAGACTTCATGGGGGGAGACCCAGTACTTC
TRBJ1-5	TRBV27	NA	TRBD1	CASSAGQGLGPQHF	TGTGCCAGCAGTGCCGGACAGGGCCTGGGGCCCCAGCATTTT
TRBJ2-7	TRBV28	NA	TRBD1	CASSYRDRGLYEQYF	TGTGCCAGCAGTTACCGGGACAGGGGGCTCTACGAGCAGTACTTC
TRBJ2-1	TRBV25-1	NA	NA	CASRDLGGRDEQFF	TGTGCCAGCAGAGACCTAGGGGGGAGGGATGAGCAGTTCTTC
TRBJ2-7	TRBV2	NA	NA	CASVGISSYEQYF	TGTGCCAGCGTGGGCATAAGCTCCTACGAGCAGTACTTC
TRBJ2-1	TRBV14	NA	NA	CASSLPGSYNEQFF	TGTGCCAGCAGCCTTCCAGGCTCCTACAATGAGCAGTTCTTC
TRBJ2-5	TRBV2	NA	NA	CASTGDWGKTQYF	TGTGCCAGCACTGGGGACTGGGGGAAGACCCAGTACTTC
TRBJ1-2	TRBV2	NA	TRBD1	CASSTTGGSVYGYTF	TGTGCCAGCAGCACCACAGGGGGCAGCGTCTATGGCTACACCTTC
TRBJ1-1	TRBV10-3	few	NA	CAISGTGTTEAFF	TGTGCCATCTCAGGTACGGGGACCACTGAAGCTTTCTTT
TRBJ2-7	TRBV9	NA	NA	CASSVGGSYEQYF	TGTGCCAGCAGCGTAGGGGGCAGCTACGAGCAGTACTTC
TRBJ2-7	TRBV7-6	NA	TRBD2	CASSLPSGTASSYEQYF	TGTGCCAGCAGCCTCCCTAGCGGAACGGCCAGCTCCTACGAGCAGTACTTC
TRBJ1-1	TRBV5-5	NA	NA	CASRIRENTEAFF	TGTGCCAGCCGTATCAGGGAGAACACTGAAGCTTTCTTT
TRBJ1-1	TRBV15	NA	NA	CATRESGSPPEAFF	TGTGCCACCAGAGAGTCGGGCTCCCCCCCTGAAGCTTTCTTT
TRBJ2-7	TRBV27	once	TRBD1	CASSLVSGGPAEQYF	TGTGCCAGCAGTTTAGTTTCAGGGGGCCCGGCAGAGCAGTACTTC
TRBJ1-4	TRBV6-1	NA	TRBD1	CASSTRDSTIEKLFF	TGTGCCAGCAGTACCCGGGACAGCACGATCGAAAAACTGTTTTTT
TRBJ2-7	TRBV6-5	few	NA	CASSYLQGTTYEQYF	TGTGCCAGCAGTTACTTGCAGGGGACGACCTACGAGCAGTACTTC
TRBJ2-3	TRBV11-1	NA	TRBD2	CASSARLAGGPGDTQYF	TGTGCCAGCAGCGCCCGACTAGCGGGAGGGCCAGGAGATACGCAGTATTTT
TRBJ2-2	TRBV6-4	NA	NA	CASSDRSSTGELFF	TGTGCCAGCAGTGACAGATCGAGCACCGGGGAGCTGTTTTTT
TRBJ2-3	TRBV5-1	once	NA	CASSLGRRFRTDTQYF	TGCGCCAGCAGCTTGGGACGGCGGTTCCGCACAGATACGCAGTATTTT
TRBJ2-3	TRBV15	NA	NA	CATSRGETGWDTQYF	TGTGCCACCAGCAGAGGGGAGACGGGTTGGGATACGCAGTATTTT
TRBJ2-1	TRBV27	NA	NA	CASSLIGNEQFF	TGTGCCAGCAGTTTAATCGGGAACGAGCAGTTCTTC
TRBJ2-7	TRBV4-3	NA	TRBD2	CASSQDIGTNEQYF	TGCGCCAGCAGCCAAGATATTGGGACTAACGAGCAGTACTTC
TRBJ2-7	TRBV6-6	NA	NA	CASSFGDGASYEQYF	TGTGCCAGCAGTTTCGGAGACGGAGCTTCCTACGAGCAGTACTTC
TRBJ2-7	TRBV7-9	NA	NA	CASSLLEEREQYF	TGTGCCAGCAGCTTGTTGGAGGAGAGGGAGCAGTACTTC
TRBJ1-2	TRBV13	NA	NA	CASSNAGGANYGYTF	TGTGCCAGCAGCAATGCAGGTGGAGCTAACTATGGCTACACCTTC
TRBJ2-1	TRBV7-9	NA	NA	CASSPRSGSSYNEQFF	TGTGCCAGCAGCCCGAGGAGCGGAAGCTCCTACAATGAGCAGTTCTTC
TRBJ2-7	TRBV29-1	NA	TRBD2	CSVLDRTSGIYEQYF	TGCAGCGTCCTCGACCGGACTAGCGGAATATACGAGCAGTACTTC
TRBJ2-7	TRBV4-3	few	TRBD1	CASSQARTGWYEQYF	TGCGCCAGCAGCCAAGCTCGGACAGGGTGGTACGAGCAGTACTTC
TRBJ2-7	TRBV9	NA	TRBD1	CASSPGTGASYEQYF	TGTGCCAGCAGCCCAGGGACAGGGGCTTCCTACGAGCAGTACTTC
TRBJ1-2	TRBV19	NA	NA	CASSSGTVVLVSGYTF	TGTGCCAGTAGCTCCGGGACGGTCGTTTTGGTGTCTGGCTACACCTTC
TRBJ2-6	TRBV28	NA	TRBD2	CASSLGAGGSGANVLTF	TGTGCCAGCAGTTTAGGGGCGGGAGGCTCTGGGGCCAACGTCCTGACTTTC
TRBJ2-1	TRBV2	NA	TRBD2	CASSRLAGNNEQFF	TGTGCCAGCAGTCGGCTAGCGGGAAACAATGAGCAGTTCTTC
TRBJ2-7	TRBV2	NA	TRBD2	CASGEGLAYWNF	TGTGCCAGCGGGGAGGGACTAGCGTACTGGAACTTC